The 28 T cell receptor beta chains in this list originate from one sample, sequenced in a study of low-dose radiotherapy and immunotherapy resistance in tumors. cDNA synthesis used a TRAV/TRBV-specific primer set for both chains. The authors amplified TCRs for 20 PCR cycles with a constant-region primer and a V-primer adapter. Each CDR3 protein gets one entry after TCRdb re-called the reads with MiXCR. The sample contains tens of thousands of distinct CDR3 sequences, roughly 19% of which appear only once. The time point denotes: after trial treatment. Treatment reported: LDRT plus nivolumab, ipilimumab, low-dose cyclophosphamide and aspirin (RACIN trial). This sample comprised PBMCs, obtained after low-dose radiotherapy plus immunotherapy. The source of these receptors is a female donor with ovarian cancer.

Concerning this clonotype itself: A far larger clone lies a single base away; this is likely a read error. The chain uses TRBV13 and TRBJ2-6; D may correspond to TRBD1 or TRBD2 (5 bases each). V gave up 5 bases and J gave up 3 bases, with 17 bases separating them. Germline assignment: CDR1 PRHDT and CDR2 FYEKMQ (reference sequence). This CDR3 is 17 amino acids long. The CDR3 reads CASSPGRSLNGANVLTF. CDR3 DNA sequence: TGTGCCAGCAGCCCGGGACGGAGTCTGAATGGGGCCAACGTCCTGACTTTC.

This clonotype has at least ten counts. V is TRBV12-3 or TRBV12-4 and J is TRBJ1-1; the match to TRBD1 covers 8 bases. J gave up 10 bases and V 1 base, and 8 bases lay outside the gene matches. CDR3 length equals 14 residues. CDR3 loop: CASSLVRATGGAFF. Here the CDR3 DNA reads TGTGCCAGCAGTTTAGTAAGGGCAACAGGGGGAGCTTTCTTT.

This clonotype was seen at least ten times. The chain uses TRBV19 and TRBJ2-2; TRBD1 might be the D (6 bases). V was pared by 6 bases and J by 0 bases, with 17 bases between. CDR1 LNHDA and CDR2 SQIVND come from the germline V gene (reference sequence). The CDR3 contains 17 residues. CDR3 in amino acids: CASSINTGTPNTGELFF. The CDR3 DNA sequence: TGTGCCAGTAGCATCAATACCGGGACACCGAACACCGGGGAGCTGTTTTTT.

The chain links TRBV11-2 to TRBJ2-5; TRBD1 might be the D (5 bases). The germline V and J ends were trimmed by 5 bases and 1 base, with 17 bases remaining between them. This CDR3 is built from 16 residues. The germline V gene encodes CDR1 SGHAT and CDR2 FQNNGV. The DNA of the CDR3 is TGTGCCAGCAGCCCCCGGCTCGGCAGGGTCCAAGAGACCCAGTACTTC. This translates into CASSPRLGRVQETQYF.

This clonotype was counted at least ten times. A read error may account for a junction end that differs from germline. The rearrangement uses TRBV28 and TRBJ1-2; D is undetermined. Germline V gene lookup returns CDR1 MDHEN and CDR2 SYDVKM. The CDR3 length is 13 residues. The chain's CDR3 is CATSEKRSYGYTF. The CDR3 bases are TGTGCCACCAGTGAGAAGCGATCCTATGGCTACACCTTC.

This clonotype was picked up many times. As DNA, the CDR3 is TGTGCCAGTATAGGGGGGGACTCCTACGAGCAGTACTTC. Translated, it gives CASIGGDSYEQYF. This chain connects TRBV28 to TRBJ2-7, with D maybe TRBD2 (7 bases). The CDR3 consists of 13 residues. V lost 9 bases, J lost 0 bases, and 12 bases lay in between. CDR1 MDHEN and CDR2 SYDVKM come from the germline V gene.

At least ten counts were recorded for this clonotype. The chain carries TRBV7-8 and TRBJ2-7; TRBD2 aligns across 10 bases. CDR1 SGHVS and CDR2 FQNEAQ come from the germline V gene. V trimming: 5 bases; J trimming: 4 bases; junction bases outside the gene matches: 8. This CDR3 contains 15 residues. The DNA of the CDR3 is TGTGCCAGCAGCCGAGCGGGGGGGAGCGGTTACGAGCAGTACTTC. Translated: CASSRAGGSGYEQYF.

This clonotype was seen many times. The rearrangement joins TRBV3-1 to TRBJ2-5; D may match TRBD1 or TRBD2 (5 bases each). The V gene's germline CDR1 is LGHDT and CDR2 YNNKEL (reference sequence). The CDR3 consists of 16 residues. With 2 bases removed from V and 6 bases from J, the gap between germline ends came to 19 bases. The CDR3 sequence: CASSQQGDGKLKTQYF. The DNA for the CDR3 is TGTGCCAGCAGCCAACAAGGGGACGGGAAATTAAAGACCCAGTACTTC.

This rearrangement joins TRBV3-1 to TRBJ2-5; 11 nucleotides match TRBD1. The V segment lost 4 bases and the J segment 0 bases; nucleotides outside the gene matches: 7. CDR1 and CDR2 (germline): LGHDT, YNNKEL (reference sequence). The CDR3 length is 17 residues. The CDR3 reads CASSPDRGQTDQETQYF. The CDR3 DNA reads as TGTGCCAGCAGCCCGGACAGGGGGCAAACGGACCAAGAGACCCAGTACTTC.

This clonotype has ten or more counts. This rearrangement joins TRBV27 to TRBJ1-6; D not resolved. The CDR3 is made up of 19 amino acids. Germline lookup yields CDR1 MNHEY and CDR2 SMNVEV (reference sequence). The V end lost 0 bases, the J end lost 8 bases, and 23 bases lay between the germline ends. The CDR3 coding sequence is TGTGCCAGCAGTTTATCGGCCGGGCTAGGCGCGCTTTATGATTCACCCCTCCACTTT. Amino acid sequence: CASSLSAGLGALYDSPLHF.

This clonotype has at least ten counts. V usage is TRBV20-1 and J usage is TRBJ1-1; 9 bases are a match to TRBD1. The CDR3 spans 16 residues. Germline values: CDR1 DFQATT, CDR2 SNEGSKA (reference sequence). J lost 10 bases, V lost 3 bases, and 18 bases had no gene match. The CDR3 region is CSARPWTGAPQEGAFF. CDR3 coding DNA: TGCAGTGCTAGGCCCTGGACAGGGGCGCCGCAGGAGGGAGCTTTCTTT.

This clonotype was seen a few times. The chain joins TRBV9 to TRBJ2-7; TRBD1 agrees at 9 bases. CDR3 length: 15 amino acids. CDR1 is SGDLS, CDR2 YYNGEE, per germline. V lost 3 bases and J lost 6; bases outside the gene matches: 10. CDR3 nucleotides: TGTGCCAGCAGCGCGTTACAGGGGGCCCGATCCGAGCAGTACTTC. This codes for CASSALQGARSEQYF. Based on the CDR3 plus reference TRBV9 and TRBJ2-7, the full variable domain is DSGVTQTPKHLITATGQRVTLRCSPRSGDLSVYWYQQSLDQGLQFLIQYYNGEERAKGNILERFSAQQFPDLHSELNLSSLELGDSALYFCASSALQGARSEQYFGPGTRLTVT.

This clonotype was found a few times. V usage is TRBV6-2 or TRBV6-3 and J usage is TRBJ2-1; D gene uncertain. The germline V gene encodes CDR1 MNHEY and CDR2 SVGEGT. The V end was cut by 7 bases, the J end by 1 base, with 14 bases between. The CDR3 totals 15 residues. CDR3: CASTVRDGSYNEQFF. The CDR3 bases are TGTGCCAGCACCGTGCGAGATGGATCCTACAATGAGCAGTTCTTC.

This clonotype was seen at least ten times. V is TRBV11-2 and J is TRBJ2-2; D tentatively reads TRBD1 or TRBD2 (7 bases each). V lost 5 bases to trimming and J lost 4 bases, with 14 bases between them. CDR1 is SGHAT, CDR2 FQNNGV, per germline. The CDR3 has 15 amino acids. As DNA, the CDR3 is TGTGCCAGCAGCCAGGGGGGGACGAGCACCGGGGAGCTGTTTTTT. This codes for CASSQGGTSTGELFF.

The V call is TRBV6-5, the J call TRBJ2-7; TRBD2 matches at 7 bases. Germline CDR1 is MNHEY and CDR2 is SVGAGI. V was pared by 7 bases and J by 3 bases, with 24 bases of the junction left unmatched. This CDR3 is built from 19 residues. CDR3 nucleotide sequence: TGTGCCAGCACCCGACGGCCTAGCGGTCCGACCCGAGGAATCTACGAGCAGTACTTC. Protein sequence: CASTRRPSGPTRGIYEQYF.

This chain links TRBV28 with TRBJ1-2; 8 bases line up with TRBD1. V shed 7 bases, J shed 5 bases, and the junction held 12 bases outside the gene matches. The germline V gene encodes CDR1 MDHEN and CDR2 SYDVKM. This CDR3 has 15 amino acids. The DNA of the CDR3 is TGTGCCAGCACCTCCGGGACAGGCCCTACTTATGGCTACACCTTC. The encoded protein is CASTSGTGPTYGYTF.

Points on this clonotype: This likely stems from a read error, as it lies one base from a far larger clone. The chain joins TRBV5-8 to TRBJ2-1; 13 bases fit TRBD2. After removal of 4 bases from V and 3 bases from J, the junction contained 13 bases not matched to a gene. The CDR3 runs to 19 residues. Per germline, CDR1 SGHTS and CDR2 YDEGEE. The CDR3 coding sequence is TGTGCCAGCAGCGCCCGAGGGACTAGCGGGGCCGGGGACTACAATGAGCAGTTCTTC. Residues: CASSARGTSGAGDYNEQFF.

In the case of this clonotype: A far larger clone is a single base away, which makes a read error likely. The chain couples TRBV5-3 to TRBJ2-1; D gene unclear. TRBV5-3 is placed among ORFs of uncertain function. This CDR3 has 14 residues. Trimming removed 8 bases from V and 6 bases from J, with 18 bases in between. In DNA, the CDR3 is TGTGCCAGCAGTCGCTCGAGCTGGCCCAATGAGCAGTTCTTC. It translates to CASSRSSWPNEQFF.

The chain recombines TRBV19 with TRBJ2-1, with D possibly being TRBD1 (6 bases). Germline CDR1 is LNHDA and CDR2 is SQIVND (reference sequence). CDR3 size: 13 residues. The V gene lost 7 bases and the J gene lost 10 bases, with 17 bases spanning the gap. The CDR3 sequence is CASKARGLGEQFF. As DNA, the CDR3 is TGTGCCAGTAAGGCCAGGGGCCTGGGAGAGCAGTTCTTC.

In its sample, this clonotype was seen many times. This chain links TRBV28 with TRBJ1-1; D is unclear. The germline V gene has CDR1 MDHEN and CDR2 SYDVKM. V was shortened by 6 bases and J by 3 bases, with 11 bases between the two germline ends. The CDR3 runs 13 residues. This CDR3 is CASSHSRYTEAFF. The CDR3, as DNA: TGTGCCAGCAGCCACAGCAGATACACTGAAGCTTTCTTT.

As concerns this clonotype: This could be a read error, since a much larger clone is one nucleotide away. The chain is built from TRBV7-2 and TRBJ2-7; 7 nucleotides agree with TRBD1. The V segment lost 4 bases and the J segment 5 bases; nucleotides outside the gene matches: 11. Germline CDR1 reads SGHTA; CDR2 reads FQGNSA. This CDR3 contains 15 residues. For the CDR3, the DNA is TGTGCCAGCAGCTATAGAGGGGGCGTTTGGGACGAGCAGTACTTC. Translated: CASSYRGGVWDEQYF.

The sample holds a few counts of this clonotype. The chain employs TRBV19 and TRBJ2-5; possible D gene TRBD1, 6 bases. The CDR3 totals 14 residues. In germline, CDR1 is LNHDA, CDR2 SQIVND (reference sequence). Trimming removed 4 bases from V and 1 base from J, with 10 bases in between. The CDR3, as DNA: TGTGCCAGTAGTAATCAGGGGTTCCAAGAGACCCAGTACTTC. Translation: CASSNQGFQETQYF. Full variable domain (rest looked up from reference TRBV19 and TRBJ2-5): DGGITQSPKYLFRKEGQNVTLSCEQNLNHDAMYWYRQDPGQGLRLIYYSQIVNDFQKGDIAEGYSVSREKKESFPLTVTSAQKNPTAFYLCASSNQGFQETQYFGPGTRLLVL.

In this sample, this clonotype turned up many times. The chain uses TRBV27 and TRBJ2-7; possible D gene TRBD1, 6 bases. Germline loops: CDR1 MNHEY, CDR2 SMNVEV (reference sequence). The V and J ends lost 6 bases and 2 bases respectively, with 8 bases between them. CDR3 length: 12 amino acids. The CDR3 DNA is TGTGCCAGCAGACAGGGCCCCTACGAGCAGTACTTC. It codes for CASRQGPYEQYF.

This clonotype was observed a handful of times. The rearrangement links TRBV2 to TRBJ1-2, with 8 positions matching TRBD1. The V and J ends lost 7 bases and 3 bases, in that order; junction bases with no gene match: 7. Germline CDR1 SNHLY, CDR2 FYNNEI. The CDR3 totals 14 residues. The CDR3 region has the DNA TGTGCCAGCACCCGGGACAGGAGTTACTATGGCTACACCTTC. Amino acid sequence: CASTRDRSYYGYTF. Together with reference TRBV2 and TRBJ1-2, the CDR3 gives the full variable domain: EPEVTQTPSHQVTQMGQEVILRCVPISNHLYFYWYRQILGQKVEFLVSFYNNEISEKSEIFDDQFSVERPDGSNFTLKIRSTKLEDSAMYFCASTRDRSYYGYTFGSGTRLTVV.

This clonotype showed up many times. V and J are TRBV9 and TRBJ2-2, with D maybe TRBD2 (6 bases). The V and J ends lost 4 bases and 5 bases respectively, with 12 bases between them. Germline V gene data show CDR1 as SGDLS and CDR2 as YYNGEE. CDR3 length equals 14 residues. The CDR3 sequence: CASSRARGTGELFF. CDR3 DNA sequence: TGTGCCAGCAGCCGCGCTCGGGGGACCGGGGAGCTGTTTTTT. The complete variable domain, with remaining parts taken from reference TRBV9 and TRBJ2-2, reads DSGVTQTPKHLITATGQRVTLRCSPRSGDLSVYWYQQSLDQGLQFLIQYYNGEERAKGNILERFSAQQFPDLHSELNLSSLELGDSALYFCASSRARGTGELFFGEGSRLTVL.

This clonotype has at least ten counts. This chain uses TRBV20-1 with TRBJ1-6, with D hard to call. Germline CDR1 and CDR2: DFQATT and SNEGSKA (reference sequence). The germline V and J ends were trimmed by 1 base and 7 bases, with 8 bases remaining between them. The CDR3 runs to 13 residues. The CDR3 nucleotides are TGCAGTGCTAGAGCTGCGGGAAATTCACCCCTCCACTTT. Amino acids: CSARAAGNSPLHF.

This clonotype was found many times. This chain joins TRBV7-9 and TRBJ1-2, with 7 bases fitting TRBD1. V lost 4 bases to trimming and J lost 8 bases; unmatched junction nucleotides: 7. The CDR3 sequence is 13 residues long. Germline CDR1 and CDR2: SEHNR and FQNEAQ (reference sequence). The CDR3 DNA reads TGTGCCAGCAGCTCGCCGGGACAGACGGGCTACACCTTC. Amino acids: CASSSPGQTGYTF.

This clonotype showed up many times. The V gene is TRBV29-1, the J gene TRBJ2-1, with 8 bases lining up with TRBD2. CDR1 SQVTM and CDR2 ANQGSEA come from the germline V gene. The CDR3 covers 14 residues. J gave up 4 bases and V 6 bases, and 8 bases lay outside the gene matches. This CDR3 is CSVVGSGGYNEQFF. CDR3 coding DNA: TGCAGCGTCGTCGGTTCGGGAGGGTACAATGAGCAGTTCTTC.